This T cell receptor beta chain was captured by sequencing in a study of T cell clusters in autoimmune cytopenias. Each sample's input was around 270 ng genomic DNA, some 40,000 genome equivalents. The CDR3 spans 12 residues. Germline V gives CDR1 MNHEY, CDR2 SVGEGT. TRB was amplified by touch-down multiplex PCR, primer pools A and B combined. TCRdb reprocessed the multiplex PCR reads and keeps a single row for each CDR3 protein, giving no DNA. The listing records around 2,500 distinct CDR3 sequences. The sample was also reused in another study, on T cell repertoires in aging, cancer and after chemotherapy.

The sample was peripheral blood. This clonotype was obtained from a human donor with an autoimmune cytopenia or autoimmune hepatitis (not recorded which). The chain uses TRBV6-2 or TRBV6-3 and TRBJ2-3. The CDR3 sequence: CASSYRGKTQYF.